These 32 T cell receptor beta chains originate from one sample sequenced in a study of blood T cell repertoires in COVID-19. Sequencing was performed with immunoSEQ multiplex PCR; in TCRdb, only in-frame clones are kept and a portion is missing. The table shows some 37,000 clones, with about 87% occurring only once. The sequenced material came from peripheral blood. These receptors all stem from a woman aged 70-85 years with acute or convalescent COVID-19.

This rearrangement joins TRBV5-5 to TRBJ2-2; possible D gene TRBD1, 6 bases. This CDR3 is built from 14 residues. V dropped 6 bases and J dropped 3 bases, with 12 bases sitting between them. Germline lookup yields CDR1 SGHKS and CDR2 YYEKEE (reference sequence). CDR3 residues: CASTRDTYTGELFF. In DNA, the CDR3 is TGTGCCAGCACCCGGGACACTTACACCGGGGAGCTGTTTTTT.

This CDR3 is CASSPRGEGGNQPQHF. CDR3 nucleotide sequence: TGTGCCAGCTCACCAAGGGGCGAAGGTGGCAATCAGCCCCAGCATTTT. The chain uses TRBV18 and TRBJ1-5, with TRBD1 as a possible D gene (5 bases). V was pared by 2 bases and J by 2 bases, with 13 bases between. The CDR3 sequence is 16 residues long. Germline loops: CDR1 KGHSH, CDR2 LQKENI.

This chain uses TRBV3-1 (or the pseudogene TRBV3-2) with TRBJ2-1; 14 positions agree with TRBD2. The CDR3 runs to 15 residues. Germline loops: CDR1 LGHDT, CDR2 YNNKEL (reference sequence). Trimming cost V 5 bases and J 9 bases; bases outside gene matches: 6. The CDR3 DNA reads as TGTGCCAGCAGCTGGGGACTAGCGGGGGTTACTGAGCAGTTCTTC. Translation gives CASSWGLAGVTEQFF.

J is TRBJ2-1 and V is TRBV12-5, with 7 bases matching TRBD2. The germline V gene encodes CDR1 LGHNT and CDR2 FRNRAP. This CDR3 spans 14 amino acids. The V segment lost 6 bases and the J segment 4 bases; nucleotides outside the gene matches: 6. CDR3 amino acids: CASGLSGVYNEQFF. CDR3 nucleotides: TGTGCTAGTGGGCTGAGCGGGGTTTACAATGAGCAGTTCTTC.

The chain is built from TRBV6-1 and TRBJ2-3; 10 positions match TRBD2. This CDR3 region has 18 residues. Trimming removed 4 bases from V and 1 base from J; junction bases left unmatched: 11. CDR1 and CDR2 from the germline V gene are MNHNS and SASEGT. The chain's CDR3 is CASSARAPSGGGTDTQYF. CDR3 nucleotide sequence: TGTGCCAGCAGTGCCCGGGCGCCTAGCGGGGGCGGCACAGATACGCAGTATTTT.

This clone was found once. The rearrangement links TRBV6-5 to TRBJ2-1, with D tentatively TRBD1 (6 bases). The CDR3 has 15 residues. In germline, CDR1 is MNHEY, CDR2 SVGAGI. With 4 bases removed from V and 1 base from J, the gap between germline ends came to 11 bases. This CDR3 reads CASSFGRGSYNEQFF. The CDR3 DNA sequence: TGTGCCAGCAGTTTCGGAAGGGGGTCCTACAATGAGCAGTTCTTC.

V is TRBV6-5 and J is TRBJ1-1; D is unresolved. V was clipped by 2 bases and J by 5 bases, with 9 bases between them. Germline V gene sequence: CDR1 MNHEY, CDR2 SVGAGI. There are 13 residues in the CDR3. The CDR3 nucleotides read TGTGCCAGCAGTTACGTCATGCAGACTGAAGCTTTCTTT. Protein: CASSYVMQTEAFF.

The genes are TRBV5-1 and TRBJ1-5; D not resolved. The CDR3 loop spans 15 amino acids. CDR1 SGHRS and CDR2 YFSETQ come from the germline V gene. V lost 5 bases and J lost 4, with 16 bases in between. CDR3 sequence reads: CASSEGGGNNQPQHF. The CDR3 nucleotides read TGCGCCAGCAGTGAGGGAGGAGGTAATAATCAGCCCCAGCATTTT.

This chain uses TRBV29-1 with TRBJ2-3, with TRBD1 as a possible D gene (5 bases). The V and J ends lost 4 bases and 3 bases respectively, with 14 bases between them. The CDR3 is 14 residues long. The germline V gene encodes CDR1 SQVTM and CDR2 ANQGSEA. In nucleotides, the CDR3 is TGCAGCGTTGTCCACCAGGGTAAAACAGATACGCAGTATTTT. Amino acids: CSVVHQGKTDTQYF.

J is TRBJ1-6 and V is TRBV12-3 or TRBV12-4; no clear D gene. The CDR3 is made up of 13 amino acids. V lost 2 bases, J lost 9 bases, and 8 bases lay in between. CDR3 bases: TGTGCCAGCAGTTTAATTGGGAGTTCACCCCTCCACTTT. This gives the protein CASSLIGSSPLHF.

The V gene is TRBV7-9, the J gene TRBJ1-6, with 7 bases fitting TRBD1. The CDR3 covers 14 residues. After removal of 2 bases from V and 10 bases from J, the junction contained 5 bases not matched to a gene. The V gene's germline CDR1 is SEHNR and CDR2 FQNEAQ (reference sequence). The CDR3 sequence is CASSLLGQRSPLHF. As DNA, the CDR3 is TGTGCCAGCAGCTTACTGGGACAGCGGTCACCCCTCCACTTT.

This sequence joins TRBV7-9 and TRBJ1-5, with D perhaps matching TRBD1 (6 bases). V was cut by 2 bases and J by 3 bases, with 8 bases left in between. CDR1 and CDR2 (germline): SEHNR, FQNEAQ (reference sequence). The CDR3 totals 14 residues. The CDR3 is CASSLSGANQPQHF. The CDR3 nucleotides are TGTGCCAGCAGCTTATCAGGGGCCAATCAGCCCCAGCATTTT.

This clone has a single count. The V and J genes are TRBV5-1 and TRBJ2-1; 14 positions agree with TRBD2. After removal of 4 bases from V and 9 bases from J, the junction contained 6 bases not matched to a gene. Germline V gives CDR1 SGHRS, CDR2 YFSETQ. The length of the CDR3 is 15 residues. CDR3 DNA: TGCGCCAGCAGCGCGGGACTAGCGGGAGAGGGTGAGCAGTTCTTC. Amino acid sequence: CASSAGLAGEGEQFF.

This chain uses TRBV7-9 with TRBJ2-7; no clear D. Germline V gene lookup returns CDR1 SEHNR and CDR2 FQNEAQ (reference sequence). This CDR3 contains 11 residues. Trimming took 1 base from V and 6 from J, leaving 4 bases between them. In DNA, the CDR3 is TGTGCCAGCAGCTTAGTCTCCGAGCAGTACGTC. Amino acids: CASSLVSEQYV.

V is TRBV6-6 and J is TRBJ2-2; unclear D gene. Germline V CDR1 and CDR2: MNHNY, SVGAGI (reference sequence). The CDR3 spans 14 residues. Trimming took off 0 bases at V and 6 bases at J, with 8 bases between the two ends. In DNA, the CDR3 is TGTGCCAGCAGTTACTCATATTCAGCCGGGGAGCTGTTTTTT. Its protein is CASSYSYSAGELFF.

The chain employs TRBV9 and TRBJ1-5; TRBD1 agrees at 9 bases. Unmatched junction bases numbered 6, after V lost 5 bases and J lost 3 bases. The CDR3 length is 15 residues. The V gene's germline CDR1 is SGDLS and CDR2 YYNGEE. The CDR3 loop reads CASSITGGDNQPQHF. The CDR3 DNA follows: TGTGCCAGCAGTATTACAGGGGGCGACAATCAGCCCCAGCATTTT.

The genes are TRBV6-2 or TRBV6-3 and TRBJ2-1, with 10 bases matching TRBD1. The trim removed 1 base at V and 0 bases at J, leaving 15 bases unmatched. CDR1 and CDR2 from the germline V gene are MNHEY and SVGEGT. The CDR3 loop spans 21 amino acids. CDR3 in DNA: TGTGCCAGCAGTTACTACGATGGGACAGGGGTCACGACTTACTCCTACAATGAGCAGTTCTTC. Protein: CASSYYDGTGVTTYSYNEQFF.

The chain is built from TRBV6-2 or TRBV6-3 and TRBJ1-6, with 8 bases fitting TRBD1. The V segment lost 5 bases and the J segment 1 base; nucleotides outside the gene matches: 7. CDR3 length: 17 residues. Germline values: CDR1 MNHEY, CDR2 SVGEGT. The CDR3 protein is CASSADRDGSYNSPLHF. The DNA of the CDR3 is TGTGCCAGCAGTGCGGACAGGGACGGTTCCTATAATTCACCCCTCCACTTT.

The J gene is TRBJ2-1, the V gene TRBV5-1, with D unresolved. Germline V gene lookup returns CDR1 SGHRS and CDR2 YFSETQ. The CDR3 runs 15 residues. V shed 4 bases and J shed 2 bases, with 13 bases lying between them. The CDR3 DNA is TGCGCCAGCAGCCCGGCTTTAGAGGCCTACAATGAGCAGTTCTTC. Translated, it gives CASSPALEAYNEQFF.

The count of this clone is one. The chain recombines TRBV6-2 or TRBV6-3 with TRBJ2-2; a possible D gene is TRBD2 (7 bases). This CDR3 region has 17 residues. Germline assignment: CDR1 MNHEY and CDR2 SVGEGT. The ends were cut back, 0 bases at V and 2 bases at J, with 13 bases in the middle. The CDR3 protein is CASSYSRGGVNTGELFF. The CDR3 DNA reads as TGTGCCAGCAGTTACTCGAGGGGGGGTGTCAACACCGGGGAGCTGTTTTTT.

The V call is TRBV11-2, the J call TRBJ2-5, with a tentative D call TRBD1 (6 bases). The V end was cut by 1 base, the J end by 8 bases, with 17 bases between. Germline V gene data show CDR1 as SGHAT and CDR2 as FQNNGV. The CDR3 has 15 residues. The CDR3 nucleotides are TGTGCCAGCAGCTTAGTAGGGCCCGCACAGGGCACCCAGTACTTC. Its protein is CASSLVGPAQGTQYF.

The gene calls are TRBV21-1 and TRBJ1-1. TRBV21-1 is classified as a pseudogene. The CDR3 spans 14 residues. The CDR3 protein is CASSPPTGKTEAFF. CDR3 nucleotide sequence: TGTGCCAGCAGCCCCCCAACGGGGAAAACTGAAGCTTTCTTT.

This chain links TRBV9 with TRBJ2-6; D is unresolved. With 3 bases removed from V and 0 bases from J, the gap between germline ends came to 16 bases. CDR1 and CDR2 (germline): SGDLS, YYNGEE. The CDR3 contains 18 residues. The CDR3 sequence: CASSGSLNFYSGANVLTF. CDR3 coding DNA: TGTGCCAGCAGCGGCTCCCTCAACTTCTACTCTGGGGCCAACGTCCTGACTTTC.

This clone showed up just a few times. This chain links TRBV19 with TRBJ1-1, with 7 positions matching TRBD1. With 3 bases clipped from V and 4 bases from J, the junction kept 8 bases outside the gene matches. CDR3 length equals 15 residues. Germline CDR1 is LNHDA and CDR2 is SQIVND (reference sequence). CDR3 loop: CASSIGDRVGTEAFF. The CDR3 DNA sequence: TGTGCCAGTAGTATTGGAGACAGGGTGGGCACTGAAGCTTTCTTT.

V and J are TRBV9 and TRBJ2-1; 7 positions match TRBD1. With V trimmed by 0 bases and J by 4 bases, 16 bases remained unmatched. The CDR3 sequence is 19 residues long. The V gene's germline CDR1 is SGDLS and CDR2 YYNGEE. The CDR3 spells CASSVATPQGGQLYNEQFF. The CDR3 coding sequence is TGTGCCAGCAGCGTAGCAACCCCCCAAGGGGGACAGCTATACAATGAGCAGTTCTTC. Looking up the rest from reference TRBV9 and TRBJ2-1 gives the full variable domain: DSGVTQTPKHLITATGQRVTLRCSPRSGDLSVYWYQQSLDQGLQFLIQYYNGEERAKGNILERFSAQQFPDLHSELNLSSLELGDSALYFCASSVATPQGGQLYNEQFFGPGTRLTVL.

V is TRBV11-2 and J is TRBJ2-5, with 7 nucleotides matching TRBD2. The CDR3 extends over 13 amino acids. CDR1 is SGHAT and CDR2 is FQNNGV in the germline V gene. With V trimmed by 2 bases and J by 5 bases, 2 bases remained unmatched. CDR3 in DNA: TGTGCCAGCAGCTTAAGGCGGGAGGAGACCCAGTACTTC. Translating gives CASSLRREETQYF.

This clone was observed a single time. This chain links TRBV9 with TRBJ2-5, with D possibly TRBD2 on 5 matching bases. V lost 6 bases to trimming and J lost 2 bases, with 14 bases between them. This CDR3 has 14 residues. Germline loops: CDR1 SGDLS, CDR2 YYNGEE. CDR3 DNA sequence: TGTGCCAGCACCCCCGGCGAGGGACAAGAGACCCAGTACTTC. Translated: CASTPGEGQETQYF.

This sequence joins TRBV7-2 and TRBJ1-2; D possibly corresponds to TRBD1 (5 bases). Germline-derived CDR1 and CDR2 are SGHTA and FQGNSA. The CDR3 has 18 residues. Trimming shortened V by 3 bases and J by 8 bases, and 28 bases separated the two germline ends. CDR3 protein: CASSFTLGQTEGRVGYTF. CDR3 sequence (DNA): TGTGCCAGCAGCTTCACCTTGGGCCAAACAGAGGGGAGGGTCGGCTACACCTTC.

J is TRBJ1-3 and V is TRBV7-9; 9 positions agree with TRBD1. Germline CDR1 and CDR2: SEHNR and FQNEAQ (reference sequence). Trimming at V came to 5 bases and at J to 6 bases, leaving 5 bases not matched to a gene. CDR3 length: 14 amino acids. CDR3 loop: CASSIIQGANTIYF. CDR3 coding DNA: TGTGCCAGCAGCATAATACAGGGGGCAAACACCATATATTTT.

The chain uses TRBV3-1 (or the pseudogene TRBV3-2) and TRBJ1-3; 7 bases are a match to TRBD1. The CDR3 contains 14 residues. CDR1 and CDR2 from the germline V gene are LGHDT and YNNKEL (reference sequence). V gave up 6 bases and J gave up 3 bases; unmatched junction bases: 5. CDR3 protein: CASSRGTDGNTIYF. In DNA, the CDR3 is TGTGCCAGCAGTCGTGGGACAGATGGAAACACCATATATTTT.

This sequence joins TRBV9 and TRBJ1-1, with a weak D call TRBD1 (6 bases). Trimming stripped 2 bases from V and 1 base from J, with 6 bases between. Germline-derived CDR1 and CDR2 are SGDLS and YYNGEE. The CDR3 runs 13 residues. CDR3 residues: CASSVTGNTEAFF. In nucleotides, the CDR3 is TGTGCCAGCAGCGTGACAGGGAACACTGAAGCTTTCTTT.

This chain links TRBV19 with TRBJ1-5; 8 bases agree with TRBD1. Trimming took 5 bases from V and 7 from J; bases not matched to a gene: 7. Germline CDR1 LNHDA, CDR2 SQIVND (reference sequence). The CDR3 is made up of 14 amino acids. The chain's CDR3 is CASSAGQGKQPQHF. The DNA of the CDR3 is TGTGCCAGTAGTGCCGGACAGGGAAAACAGCCCCAGCATTTT.